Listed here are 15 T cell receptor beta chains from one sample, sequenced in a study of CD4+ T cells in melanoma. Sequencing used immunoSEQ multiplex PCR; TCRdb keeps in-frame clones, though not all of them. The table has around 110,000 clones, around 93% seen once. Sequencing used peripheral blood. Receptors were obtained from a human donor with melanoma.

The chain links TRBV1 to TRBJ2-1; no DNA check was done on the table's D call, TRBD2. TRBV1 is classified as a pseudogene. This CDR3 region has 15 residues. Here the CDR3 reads CTSTLLAGAYNEQFF. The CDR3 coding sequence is TGCACCAGCACCCTTCTAGCGGGGGCGTACAATGAGCAGTTCTTC.

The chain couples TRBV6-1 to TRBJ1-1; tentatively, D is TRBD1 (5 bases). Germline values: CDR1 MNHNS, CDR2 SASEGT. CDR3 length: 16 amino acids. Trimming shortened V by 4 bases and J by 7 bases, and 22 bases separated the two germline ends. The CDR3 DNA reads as TGTGCCAGCAGTGTACACTCCTCCAGGGCGATTCATGAAGCTTTCTTT. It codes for CASSVHSSRAIHEAFF.

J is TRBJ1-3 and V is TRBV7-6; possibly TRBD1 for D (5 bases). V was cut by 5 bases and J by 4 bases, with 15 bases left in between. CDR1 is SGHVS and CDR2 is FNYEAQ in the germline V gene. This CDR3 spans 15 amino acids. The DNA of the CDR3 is TGTGCCAGCAGCGTAGGAGGGGTTTACGGAAACACCATATATTTT. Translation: CASSVGGVYGNTIYF.

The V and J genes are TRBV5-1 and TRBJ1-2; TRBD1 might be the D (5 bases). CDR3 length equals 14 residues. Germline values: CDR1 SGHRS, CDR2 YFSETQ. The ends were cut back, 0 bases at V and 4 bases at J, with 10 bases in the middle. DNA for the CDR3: TGCGCCAGCAGCTTGGAACGGGGGATCTATGGCTACACCTTC. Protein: CASSLERGIYGYTF.

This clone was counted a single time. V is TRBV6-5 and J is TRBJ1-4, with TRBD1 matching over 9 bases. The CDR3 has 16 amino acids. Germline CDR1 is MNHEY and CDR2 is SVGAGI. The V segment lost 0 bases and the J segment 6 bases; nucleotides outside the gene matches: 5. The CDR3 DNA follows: TGTGCCAGCAGTTACTCGAACAGGGGGCCGTATGAAAAACTGTTTTTT. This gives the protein CASSYSNRGPYEKLFF.

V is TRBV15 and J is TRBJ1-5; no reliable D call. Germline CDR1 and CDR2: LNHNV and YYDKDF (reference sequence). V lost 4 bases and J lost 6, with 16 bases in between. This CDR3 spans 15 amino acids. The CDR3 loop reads CATSISGVKGQPQHF. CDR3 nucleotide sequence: TGTGCCACCAGCATCTCCGGGGTCAAAGGTCAGCCCCAGCATTTT.

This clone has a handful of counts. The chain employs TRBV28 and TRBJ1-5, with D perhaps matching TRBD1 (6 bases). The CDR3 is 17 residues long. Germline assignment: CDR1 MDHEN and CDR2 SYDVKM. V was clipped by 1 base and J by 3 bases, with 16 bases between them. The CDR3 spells CASSLSGAGNNNQPQHF. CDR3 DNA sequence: TGTGCCAGCAGTTTATCGGGGGCAGGGAATAACAATCAGCCCCAGCATTTT.

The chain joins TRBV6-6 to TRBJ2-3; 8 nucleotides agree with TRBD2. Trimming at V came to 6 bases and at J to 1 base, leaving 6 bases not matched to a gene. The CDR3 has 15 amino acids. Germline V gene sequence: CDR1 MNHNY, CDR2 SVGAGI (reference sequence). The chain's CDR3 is CASRSAGARTDTQYF. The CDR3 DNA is TGTGCCAGCAGGTCAGCGGGAGCTCGCACAGATACGCAGTATTTT.

CDR3 in amino acids: CASSLMIYEQYF. CDR3 DNA sequence: TGTGCCAGCAGTCTAATGATTTACGAGCAGTACTTC. The J gene is TRBJ2-7, the V gene TRBV28; D is unresolved. V dropped 5 bases and J dropped 4 bases, with 9 bases sitting between them. Per germline, CDR1 MDHEN and CDR2 SYDVKM. This CDR3 has 12 residues.

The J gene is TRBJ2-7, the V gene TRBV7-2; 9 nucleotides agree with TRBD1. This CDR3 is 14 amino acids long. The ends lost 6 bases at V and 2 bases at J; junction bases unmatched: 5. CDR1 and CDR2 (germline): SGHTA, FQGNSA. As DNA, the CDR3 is TGTGCCAGCAGTCTTGGGACAGGGCCCTACGAGCAGTACTTC. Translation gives CASSLGTGPYEQYF. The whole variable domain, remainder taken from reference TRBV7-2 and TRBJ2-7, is GAGVSQSPSNKVTEKGKDVELRCDPISGHTALYWYRQSLGQGLEFLIYFQGNSAPDKSGLPSDRFSAERTGGSVSTLTIQRTQQEDSAVYLCASSLGTGPYEQYFGPGTRLTVT.

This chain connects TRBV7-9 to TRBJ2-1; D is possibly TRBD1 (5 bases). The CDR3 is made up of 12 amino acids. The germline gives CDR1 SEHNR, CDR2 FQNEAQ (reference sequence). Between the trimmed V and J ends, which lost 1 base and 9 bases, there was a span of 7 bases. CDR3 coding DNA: TGTGCCAGCAGCTTAGTGGGGCTTGAGCAGTTCTTC. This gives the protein CASSLVGLEQFF.

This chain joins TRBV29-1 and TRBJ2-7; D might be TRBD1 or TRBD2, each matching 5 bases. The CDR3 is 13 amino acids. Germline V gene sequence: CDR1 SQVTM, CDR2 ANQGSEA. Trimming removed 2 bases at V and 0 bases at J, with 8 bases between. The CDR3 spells CSVEKGTSYEQYF. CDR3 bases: TGCAGCGTTGAAAAGGGGACCTCCTACGAGCAGTACTTC.

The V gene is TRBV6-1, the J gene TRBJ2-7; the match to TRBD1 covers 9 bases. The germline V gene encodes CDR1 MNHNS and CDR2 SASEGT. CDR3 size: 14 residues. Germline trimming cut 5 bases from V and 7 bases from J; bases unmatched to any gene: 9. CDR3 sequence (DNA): TGTGCCAGCAGTAGGGACAGGGTCCTTACAGAGCAGTACTTC. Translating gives CASSRDRVLTEQYF.

The CDR3 here is CASSLNVSPLHF. The CDR3 bases are TGTGCCAGCAGCTTAAATGTCTCACCCCTCCACTTT. This chain joins TRBV7-9 and TRBJ1-6; D is undetermined. The V gene's germline CDR1 is SEHNR and CDR2 FQNEAQ (reference sequence). V lost 2 bases and J 10 bases, leaving 6 bases between the germline ends. The CDR3 length is 12 residues.

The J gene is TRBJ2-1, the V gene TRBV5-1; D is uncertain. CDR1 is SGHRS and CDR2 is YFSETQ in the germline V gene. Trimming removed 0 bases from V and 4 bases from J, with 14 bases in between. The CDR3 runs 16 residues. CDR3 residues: CASSLVSGTEYNEQFF. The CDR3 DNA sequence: TGCGCCAGCAGCTTGGTCTCCGGTACGGAATACAATGAGCAGTTCTTC.